This T cell receptor (beta chain) originates from a study of CD4+ T cells in melanoma (dated by TCRdb to between 2021 and 2022). About the full investigation: The study investigated neoantigen-specific CD4+ T cells in human melanoma. The research as a whole found: Neoantigen-specific CD4+ T cells were reported to be correlated with the function of CD8+ T cells, macrophages and B cells. Diverse differentiation states were reported to be shown by neoantigen-specific CD4+ T cells in melanoma.

The library was produced with the immunoSEQ multiplex PCR assay. Drawn from immuneACCESS, this table holds only the in-frame rearrangements with V and J called that TCRdb kept. Clones are partly lost; checked studies trace under half to an unresolved V gene and leave the rest unexplained. Present in this sample are 110,000 to 150,000 clones, nearly 95% of which were seen just once. The ten largest clones represent roughly 1.4% of the sample. Sequences WNHNN (CDR1) and SYGVQD (CDR2) are obtained from the germline V gene (reference sequence). Trimming costs V 0 bases and J 0 bases, and their ends lie 20 bases apart. Inclusive of the bounding cysteine and phenylalanine, the CDR3 is 19 residues long. Of all the DNA, just the CDR3 is kept, 57 bases in frame from base 1. A note on this clone: Its cognate antigen has yet to be identified. The sample holds no much larger clone one base away, and base qualities are not on file.

Donors were patients with melanoma. This sequence was found in a human donor with melanoma. The sequence is built from TRBV10-1 and TRBJ1-1; TRBD1 is perhaps the D gene, given 6 matching bases. The sequenced DNA: TGCGCCAGCAGTGAGTCATGGGGGGCAGGGTCCCTTATGAACACTGAAGCTTTCTTT. This is translated as CASSESWGAGSLMNTEAFF.